Listed below are T cell receptor beta chains from one sample, sequenced in a study of T cell changes during pregnancy in multiple sclerosis. TCRdb's table, derived via immunoSEQ multiplex PCR, lists solely in-frame clones and lacks some. Of fewer than 30,000 clones listed, about nine tenths are singletons. This material consisted of CD8+ T cells from peripheral blood mononuclear cells, taken in the second trimester of pregnancy. These receptors all stem from a female donor with multiple sclerosis, enrolled in a pregnancy study. Each CDR3 is given with its conserved first and last residue. A D gene is named only where the DNA matches it firmly. The size field is filled for only some rows; it gives once, few, many or a size class.

V gene: TRBV6-4
clone size: few
D gene: .
CDR3 length: 14
J gene: TRBJ1-5
CDR3 protein: CASSPGVGNQPQHF
CDR3 DNA: TGTGCCAGCAGCCCAGGGGTGGGCAATCAGCCCCAGCATTTT

V gene: TRBV13
clone size: .
D gene: TRBD2
CDR3 length: 15
J gene: TRBJ2-3
CDR3 protein: CASSLGLAGADTQYF
CDR3 DNA: TGTGCCAGCAGCCTGGGACTAGCGGGTGCAGATACGCAGTATTTT

V gene: TRBV4-1
clone size: .
D gene: TRBD1
CDR3 length: 15
J gene: TRBJ2-7
CDR3 protein: CASSPGTGGPYEQYF
CDR3 DNA: TGCGCCAGCAGCCCCGGGACAGGGGGGCCCTACGAGCAGTACTTC

V gene: TRBV13
clone size: .
D gene: .
CDR3 length: 16
J gene: TRBJ2-1
CDR3 protein: CASSGVVADWNGEQFF
CDR3 DNA: TGTGCCAGCAGCGGTGTTGTGGCCGACTGGAATGGTGAGCAGTTCTTC

V gene: TRBV2
clone size: .
D gene: .
CDR3 length: 13
J gene: TRBJ2-7
CDR3 protein: CASTSGDLTEQYF
CDR3 DNA: TGTGCCAGCACCTCGGGGGACCTAACCGAGCAGTACTTC

V gene: TRBV7-9
clone size: .
D gene: TRBD1
CDR3 length: 14
J gene: TRBJ1-6
CDR3 protein: CASREGQGNSPLHF
CDR3 DNA: TGTGCCAGCAGGGAGGGACAGGGAAATTCACCCCTCCACTTT

V gene: TRBV10-3
clone size: .
D gene: .
CDR3 length: 12
J gene: TRBJ2-7
CDR3 protein: CAISGVEDEQYF
CDR3 DNA: TGTGCCATCAGTGGGGTTGAGGACGAGCAGTACTTC

V gene: TRBV15
clone size: .
D gene: .
CDR3 length: 16
J gene: TRBJ2-6
CDR3 protein: CATSGLTGAGANVLTF
CDR3 DNA: TGTGCCACCAGCGGCCTTACCGGGGCTGGGGCCAACGTCCTGACTTTC

V gene: TRBV27
clone size: .
D gene: .
CDR3 length: 16
J gene: TRBJ1-1
CDR3 protein: CASSLLGQGMNTEAFF
CDR3 DNA: TGTGCCAGCAGTTTACTGGGGCAAGGGATGAACACTGAAGCTTTCTTT

V gene: TRBV9
clone size: few
D gene: TRBD1
CDR3 length: 14
J gene: TRBJ1-5
CDR3 protein: CASSEQGIHQPQHF
CDR3 DNA: TGTGCCAGCAGCGAACAGGGGATACATCAGCCCCAGCATTTT

V gene: TRBV19
clone size: .
D gene: TRBD2
CDR3 length: 17
J gene: TRBJ2-1
CDR3 protein: CASRAPSSGIRYNEQFF
CDR3 DNA: TGTGCCAGTAGGGCCCCGAGTAGCGGGATAAGGTACAATGAGCAGTTCTTC

V gene: TRBV14
clone size: .
D gene: .
CDR3 length: 15
J gene: TRBJ2-7
CDR3 protein: CASSQTPGTPYEQYF
CDR3 DNA: TGTGCCAGCAGCCAGACACCCGGGACACCTTACGAGCAGTACTTC

V gene: TRBV5-1
clone size: once
D gene: .
CDR3 length: 15
J gene: TRBJ2-7
CDR3 protein: CASSLGQGRSYEQYF
CDR3 DNA: TGCGCCAGCAGCTTGGGTCAGGGTAGATCCTACGAGCAGTACTTC

V gene: TRBV7-9
clone size: medium-sized
D gene: .
CDR3 length: 15
J gene: TRBJ1-4
CDR3 protein: CASSRRTVRHEKLFF
CDR3 DNA: TGTGCCAGCAGCCGACGGACAGTCCGACATGAAAAACTGTTTTTT

V gene: TRBV19
clone size: .
D gene: .
CDR3 length: 14
J gene: TRBJ1-2
CDR3 protein: CASSIGEGAVGYTF
CDR3 DNA: TGTGCCAGTAGTATAGGTGAAGGGGCTGTTGGCTACACCTTC

V gene: TRBV7-3
clone size: .
D gene: TRBD2
CDR3 length: 15
J gene: TRBJ2-3
CDR3 protein: CASSFFRGGRDTQYF
CDR3 DNA: TGTGCCAGCAGCTTTTTCCGCGGGGGGAGAGATACGCAGTATTTT

V gene: TRBV19
clone size: .
D gene: TRBD1
CDR3 length: 16
J gene: TRBJ1-2
CDR3 protein: CASSIGIRGFFDGYTF
CDR3 DNA: TGTGCCAGTAGTATAGGGATCAGGGGGTTTTTTGATGGCTACACCTTC

V gene: TRBV4-1
clone size: .
D gene: .
CDR3 length: 12
J gene: TRBJ2-1
CDR3 protein: CASSQVGAEQFF
CDR3 DNA: TGCGCCAGCAGCCAAGTTGGGGCTGAGCAGTTCTTC

V gene: TRBV4-1
clone size: .
D gene: TRBD1
CDR3 length: 15
J gene: TRBJ2-1
CDR3 protein: CASSRPGQGRNEQFF
CDR3 DNA: TGCGCCAGCAGCCGTCCGGGACAGGGCCGGAATGAGCAGTTCTTC

V gene: TRBV9
clone size: .
D gene: .
CDR3 length: 16
J gene: TRBJ1-3
CDR3 protein: CASSVEAGNSGNTIYF
CDR3 DNA: TGTGCCAGCAGCGTAGAGGCAGGGAACTCTGGAAACACCATATATTTT

V gene: TRBV10-2
clone size: few
D gene: .
CDR3 length: 11
J gene: TRBJ1-1
CDR3 protein: CASQGDTEAFF
CDR3 DNA: TGCGCCAGTCAAGGGGACACTGAAGCTTTCTTT

V gene: TRBV7-2
clone size: .
D gene: .
CDR3 length: 15
J gene: TRBJ2-7
CDR3 protein: CASSLGQAPTYEQYF
CDR3 DNA: TGTGCCAGCAGCTTAGGTCAGGCGCCAACCTACGAGCAGTACTTC

V gene: TRBV6-5
clone size: .
D gene: TRBD1
CDR3 length: 15
J gene: TRBJ2-1
CDR3 protein: CASSLDRGGINEQFF
CDR3 DNA: TGTGCCAGCAGTCTTGACAGGGGGGGTATAAATGAGCAGTTCTTC

V gene: TRBV15
clone size: .
D gene: .
CDR3 length: 15
J gene: TRBJ2-2
CDR3 protein: CATSIEQGDTGELFF
CDR3 DNA: TGTGCCACCAGCATAGAACAGGGCGACACCGGGGAGCTGTTTTTT

V gene: TRBV15
clone size: .
D gene: .
CDR3 length: 16
J gene: TRBJ1-6
CDR3 protein: CATSREGSGLGSPLHF
CDR3 DNA: TGTGCCACCAGCAGAGAGGGTAGCGGGCTTGGATCACCCCTCCACTTT